The present TCR beta chain was sequenced within a study of blood T cells in healthy people across ages. V lost 5 bases to trimming and J lost 7 bases, with 23 bases between them. CDR3 length equals 16 residues. In germline, CDR1 is SGHAT, CDR2 FQNNGV. Alongside a J-beta primer mix, a sample-barcoded 5' primer served in a second PCR lasting about 7 to 12 cycles. Each of the cDNA molecules was tagged by a template-switch adaptor with 12 random nucleotides. TCRdb re-called the 5' RACE reads through MiXCR, storing one row per CDR3 protein. The sample has around 700,000 distinct CDR3 sequences, roughly 25% seen once. These data were likewise used in another study, on T cells of mothers and their children. That report notes: Persisting microchimeric T cell clones went undetected.

The gene calls are TRBV11-2 and TRBJ2-5; a possible D gene is TRBD1 (8 bases). This clonotype was sampled from a boy aged 5-17 years in good health. Material: blood. The CDR3 sequence is CASSAYRGGTAGTQYF. CDR3 DNA sequence: TGTGCCAGCAGCGCTTACAGGGGGGGCACGGCGGGGACCCAGTACTTC.